The sequence of this TCR beta chain was determined in a study of a mutant IDH1 vaccine in newly diagnosed glioma. Background on the study: Vaccination started 4-6 weeks after radiotherapy alone, or with temozolomide cycles. Standard pretreatment was either radiotherapy, temozolomide, or, for most, radiochemotherapy with temozolomide.

Findings of the study overall: Changes in the top peripheral T cell clonotypes seemingly had no bearing on pseudoprogression.

TCRdb keeps only in-frame clones here, not all; method: immunoSEQ multiplex PCR. This table holds tens of thousands of clones, about 80% found once. Remarks on this clone: Its antigen remains unidentified.

The time point denotes: week 23, last vaccination. Topical imiquimod was applied with each vaccine dose, which held 300 ug of mutant IDH1 20-mer peptide. Looked up from germline, CDR1 is LGHNA and CDR2 is YSLEER. The V gene lost 0 bases and the J gene lost 3 bases, with 12 bases spanning the gap. CDR3 size: 15 residues. The source material was PBMCs, sampled from a glioma patient whose treatment included an IDH1 peptide vaccine. The rearrangement uses TRBV4-3 and TRBJ2-7; tentative D call: TRBD1 (6 bases). The clonotype comes from a man between 18 and 35 years old with glioma. CDR3 region: CASSQERGYGYEQYF. DNA of the CDR3: TGCGCCAGCAGCCAAGAGAGGGGGTACGGCTACGAGCAGTACTTC.